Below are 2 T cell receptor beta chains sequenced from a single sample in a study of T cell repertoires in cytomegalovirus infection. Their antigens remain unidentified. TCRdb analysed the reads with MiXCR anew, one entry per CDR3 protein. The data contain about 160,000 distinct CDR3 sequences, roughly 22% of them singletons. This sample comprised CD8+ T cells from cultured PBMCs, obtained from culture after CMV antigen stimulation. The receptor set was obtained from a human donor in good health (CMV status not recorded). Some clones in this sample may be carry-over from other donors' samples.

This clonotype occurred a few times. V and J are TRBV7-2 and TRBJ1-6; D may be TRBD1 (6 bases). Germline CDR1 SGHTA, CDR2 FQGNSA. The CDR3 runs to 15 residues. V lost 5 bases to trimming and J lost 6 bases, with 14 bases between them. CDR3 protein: CASSSRTDLNSPLHF. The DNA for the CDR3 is TGTGCCAGCAGCAGCCGGACAGACCTTAATTCACCCCTCCACTTT.

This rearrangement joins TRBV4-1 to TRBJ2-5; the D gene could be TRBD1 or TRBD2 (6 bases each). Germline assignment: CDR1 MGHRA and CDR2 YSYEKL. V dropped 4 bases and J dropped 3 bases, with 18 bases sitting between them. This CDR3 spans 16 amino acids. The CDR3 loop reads CASSPQGSGEEETQYF. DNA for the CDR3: TGCGCCAGCAGCCCTCAAGGGTCAGGGGAGGAAGAGACCCAGTACTTC.